This T cell receptor beta chain appears in the sequencing data of a study of blood T cell repertoires in COVID-19. Study overall: In each case, the material was cDNA or gDNA derived from T cells, B-cell-depleted T cells, or PBMCs.

The germline V gene has CDR1 SGHVS and CDR2 FQNEAQ. J gave up 2 bases and V 1 base, and 8 bases lay outside the gene matches. The CDR3 sequence is 18 residues long. Here immunoSEQ multiplex PCR was the method, and the copy in TCRdb shows in-frame clones only, minus some. The sample consists of 100,000 to 150,000 clones, approximately 80% of them appearing once. This TCR was sampled from a middle-aged man with active or convalescent COVID-19. The sequenced sample was peripheral blood. The chain combines TRBV7-8 with TRBJ2-6; 7 bases are shared with TRBD1. CDR3 sequence reads: CASSLEGALLTGANVLTF. In nucleotides, the CDR3 is TGTGCCAGCAGCTTAGAGGGGGCGCTTTTAACTGGGGCCAACGTCCTGACTTTC.